This T cell receptor beta chain is from a study of blood T cells in healthy people across ages. Using a J-beta primer mix together with a sample-barcoded 5' primer, a second PCR was run for roughly 6 to 11 cycles. TCRdb re-analysed the 5' RACE reads in MiXCR, keeping a single row per CDR3 protein. The sample lists hundreds of thousands of distinct CDR3 sequences; 25% to 35% were seen once. This clonotype was counted at least ten times. What it recognizes is unknown. This CDR3 is 15 amino acids long. Germline values: CDR1 SGHVS, CDR2 FNYEAQ. V lost 5 bases and J 0 bases, leaving 14 bases between the germline ends. Study observations and caveats: Reliance upon unsorted PBMCs precluded definitive naive versus antigen-experienced comparison.

The study drew donors from healthy Caucasian individuals in Russia aged roughly 6 to 90. Investigators took roughly 10 milliliters of peripheral blood from every donor. There were at least 6 micrograms of total RNA extracted from every sample. The clonotype was recovered from an elderly woman in good health. The chain is built from TRBV7-6 and TRBJ2-7, with a possible D match to TRBD1 (6 bases). Sequenced material: blood. Here the CDR3 reads CASSPDSFSSYEQYF. CDR3 DNA: TGTGCCAGCAGCCCGGACAGTTTTAGCTCCTACGAGCAGTACTTC. Supplemented by reference TRBV7-6 and TRBJ2-7, the full variable domain reads GAGVSQSPRYKVTKRGQDVALRCDPISGHVSLYWYRQALGQGPEFLTYFNYEAQQDKSGLPNDRFSAERPEGSISTLTIQRTEQRDSAMYRCASSPDSFSSYEQYFGPGTRLTVT.